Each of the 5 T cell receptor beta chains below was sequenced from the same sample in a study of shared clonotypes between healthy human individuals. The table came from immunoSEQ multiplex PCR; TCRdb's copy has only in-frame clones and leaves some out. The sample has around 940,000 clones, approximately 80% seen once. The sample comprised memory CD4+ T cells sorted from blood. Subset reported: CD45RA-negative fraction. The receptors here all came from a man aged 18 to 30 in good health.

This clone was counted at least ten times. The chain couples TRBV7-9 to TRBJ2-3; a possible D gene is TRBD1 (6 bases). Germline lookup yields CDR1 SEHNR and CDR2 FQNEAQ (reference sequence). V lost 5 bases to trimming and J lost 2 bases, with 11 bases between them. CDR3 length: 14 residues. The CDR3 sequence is CASSNRASTDTQYF. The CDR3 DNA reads TGTGCCAGCAGCAACAGGGCCTCCACAGATACGCAGTATTTT.

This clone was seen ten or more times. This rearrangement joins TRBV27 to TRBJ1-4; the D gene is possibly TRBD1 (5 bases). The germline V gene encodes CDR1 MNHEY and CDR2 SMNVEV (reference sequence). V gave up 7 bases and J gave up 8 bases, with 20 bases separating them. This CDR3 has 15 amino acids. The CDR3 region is CASNPRGGFGEKLFF. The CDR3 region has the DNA TGTGCCAGCAACCCCCGGGGGGGGTTCGGGGAAAAACTGTTTTTT.

The CDR3 reads CASSLVQGSNEQFF. The CDR3 bases are TGTGCCAGCAGCTTAGTTCAGGGTAGCAATGAGCAGTTCTTC. The V and J genes are TRBV7-2 and TRBJ2-1; possible D gene TRBD1, 5 bases. Per the germline V gene, CDR1 is SGHTA and CDR2 is FQGNSA. Trimming took 1 base from V and 6 from J, leaving 10 bases between them. This CDR3 has 14 amino acids. Full variable domain (missing parts from reference TRBV7-2 and TRBJ2-1): GAGVSQSPSNKVTEKGKDVELRCDPISGHTALYWYRQSLGQGLEFLIYFQGNSAPDKSGLPSDRFSAERTGGSVSTLTIQRTQQEDSAVYLCASSLVQGSNEQFFGPGTRLTVL.

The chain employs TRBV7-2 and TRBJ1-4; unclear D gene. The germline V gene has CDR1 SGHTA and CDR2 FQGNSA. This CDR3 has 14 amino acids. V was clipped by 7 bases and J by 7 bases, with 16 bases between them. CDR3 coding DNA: TGTGCCAGCACGCTTGGTCCAGCTATTGAAAAACTGTTTTTT. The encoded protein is CASTLGPAIEKLFF. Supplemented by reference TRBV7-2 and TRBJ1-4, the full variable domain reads GAGVSQSPSNKVTEKGKDVELRCDPISGHTALYWYRQSLGQGLEFLIYFQGNSAPDKSGLPSDRFSAERTGGSVSTLTIQRTQQEDSAVYLCASTLGPAIEKLFFGSGTQLSVL.

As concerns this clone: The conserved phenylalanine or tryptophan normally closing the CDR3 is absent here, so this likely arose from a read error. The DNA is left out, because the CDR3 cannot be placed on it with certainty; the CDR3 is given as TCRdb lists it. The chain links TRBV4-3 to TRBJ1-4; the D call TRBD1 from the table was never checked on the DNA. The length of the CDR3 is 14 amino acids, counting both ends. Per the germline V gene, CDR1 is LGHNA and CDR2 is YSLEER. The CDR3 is CASSHLRPRTGCLV.